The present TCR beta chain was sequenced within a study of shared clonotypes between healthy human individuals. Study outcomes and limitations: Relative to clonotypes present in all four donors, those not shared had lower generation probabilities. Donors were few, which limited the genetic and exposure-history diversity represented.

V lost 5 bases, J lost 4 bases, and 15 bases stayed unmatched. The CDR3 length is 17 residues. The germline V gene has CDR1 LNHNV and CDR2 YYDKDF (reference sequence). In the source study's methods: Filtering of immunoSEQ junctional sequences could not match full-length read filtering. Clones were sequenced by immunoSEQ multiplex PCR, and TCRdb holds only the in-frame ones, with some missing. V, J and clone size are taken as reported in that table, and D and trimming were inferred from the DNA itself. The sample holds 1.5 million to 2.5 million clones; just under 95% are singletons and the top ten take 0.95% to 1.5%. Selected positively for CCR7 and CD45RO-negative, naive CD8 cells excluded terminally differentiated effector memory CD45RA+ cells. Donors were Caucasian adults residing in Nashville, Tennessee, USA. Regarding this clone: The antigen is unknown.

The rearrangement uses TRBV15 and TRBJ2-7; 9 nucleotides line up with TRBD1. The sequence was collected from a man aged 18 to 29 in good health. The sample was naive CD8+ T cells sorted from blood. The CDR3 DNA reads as TGTGCCACCAGCGGGGGAGACAGGGGGTTCCTCGGTTACGAGCAGTACTTC. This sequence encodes CATSGGDRGFLGYEQYF.